Presented here are 16 T cell receptor beta chains from one specimen sequenced in a study of a mutant IDH1 vaccine in newly diagnosed glioma. The sample's time point: baseline, week 1 (first vaccination visit). Treatment here: pre-vaccination baseline after standard-of-care therapy. Sequenced by immunoSEQ multiplex PCR; TCRdb stores in-frame clones only, minus some. The repertoire holds 30,000 to 40,000 clones, with 80% to 95% as singletons. Source: PBMCs, taken from a glioma patient treated with radiotherapy, temozolomide or both. All receptors derive from a man in his late teens or twenties with glioma.

The chain couples TRBV25-1 to TRBJ1-2; no firm D call. CDR1 is MGHDK, CDR2 SYGVNS, per germline. The CDR3 runs to 14 residues. V was pared by 2 bases and J by 12 bases, with 19 bases between. CDR3 region: CASSETKRPHGDTF. The CDR3 nucleotides are TGTGCCAGCAGTGAAACGAAAAGGCCCCACGGGGACACCTTC.

V is TRBV19 and J is TRBJ1-5, with no clear D. Germline values: CDR1 LNHDA, CDR2 SQIVND (reference sequence). Trimming pared 7 bases from V and 2 bases from J, leaving 9 bases between. The CDR3 consists of 13 residues. This CDR3 is CASTSGGNQPQHF. The CDR3 bases are TGTGCCAGTACGAGCGGGGGCAATCAGCCCCAGCATTTT.

The chain links TRBV9 to TRBJ2-4; D unresolved. Germline CDR1 is SGDLS and CDR2 is YYNGEE. V lost 6 bases, J lost 8 bases, and 15 bases lay in between. CDR3 length: 13 residues. The CDR3 DNA is TGTGCCAGCAACAACCCCGCGGAACACATTCAGTACTTC. Residues: CASNNPAEHIQYF.

V gene TRBV30 combines with J gene TRBJ1-5, with D unclear. This CDR3 spans 14 amino acids. Germline V lookup: CDR1 GTSNPN, CDR2 SVGIG (reference sequence). The germline V and J ends were trimmed by 1 base and 0 bases, with 7 bases remaining between them. CDR3 in amino acids: CAWSAGYSNQPQHF. As DNA, the CDR3 is TGTGCCTGGAGTGCAGGTTATAGCAATCAGCCCCAGCATTTT.

This clone has a handful of counts. The chain recombines TRBV29-1 with TRBJ1-1, with D maybe TRBD1 (5 bases). CDR1 is SQVTM and CDR2 is ANQGSEA in the germline V gene. The CDR3 extends over 12 amino acids. Deletions cut 5 bases from V and 11 bases from J, with 18 bases between. The CDR3 DNA reads as TGCAGCGTTTTCTGGGAAATCGAGGGGGCTTTCTTT. Residues: CSVFWEIEGAFF.

The chain joins TRBV7-2 to TRBJ2-1; 13 bases are a match to TRBD2. There are 14 residues in the CDR3. Germline loops: CDR1 SGHTA, CDR2 FQGNSA. V was clipped by 4 bases and J by 9 bases; unmatched bases: 3. CDR3: CASSSTSGRVEQFF. The CDR3 coding sequence is TGTGCCAGCAGCTCTACTAGCGGGAGGGTTGAGCAGTTCTTC.

This chain connects TRBV19 to TRBJ1-4; 7 bases align to TRBD1. Germline-derived CDR1 and CDR2 are LNHDA and SQIVND (reference sequence). The junction had 8 bases not matched to a gene; V was cut back by 5 bases and J by 5 bases. The CDR3 totals 15 residues. As DNA, the CDR3 is TGTGCCAGTAGTTCCGACAGGGAACTAAATGAAAAACTGTTTTTT. It is translated as CASSSDRELNEKLFF.

The chain joins TRBV30 to TRBJ1-2; 8 bases are a match to TRBD1. Trimming took 3 bases from V and 4 from J; bases not matched to a gene: 4. There are 13 residues in the CDR3. Germline assignment: CDR1 GTSNPN and CDR2 SVGIG (reference sequence). CDR3 protein: CAWSPDRGYGYTF. CDR3 coding DNA: TGTGCCTGGAGCCCCGACAGGGGCTATGGCTACACCTTC.

The rearrangement links TRBV7-2 to TRBJ1-2, with TRBD1 as a possible D gene (6 bases). Trimming shortened V by 6 bases and J by 1 base, and 15 bases separated the two germline ends. The CDR3 sequence is 15 residues long. CDR1 and CDR2 (germline): SGHTA, FQGNSA. CDR3 sequence: CASRGRQANNYGYTF. CDR3 sequence (DNA): TGTGCCAGCAGGGGAAGACAGGCCAATAACTATGGCTACACCTTC. Using reference TRBV7-2 and TRBJ1-2 for the parts outside the CDR3, the full variable domain is GAGVSQSPSNKVTEKGKDVELRCDPISGHTALYWYRQSLGQGLEFLIYFQGNSAPDKSGLPSDRFSAERTGGSVSTLTIQRTQQEDSAVYLCASRGRQANNYGYTFGSGTRLTVV.

The chain uses TRBV7-3 and TRBJ2-3, with TRBD2 matching over 12 bases. Germline assignment: CDR1 SGHTA and CDR2 FQGTGA. This CDR3 contains 18 residues. J was trimmed by 3 bases and V by 1 base; bases with no gene match: 8. The CDR3 region is CASSLRASGRAGTDTQYF. The DNA of the CDR3 is TGTGCCAGCAGCTTAAGGGCTAGCGGGAGGGCCGGGACAGATACGCAGTATTTT.

This sequence joins TRBV6-5 and TRBJ1-1, with D tentatively TRBD1 (6 bases). The CDR3 spans 13 residues. Germline V lookup: CDR1 MNHEY, CDR2 SVGAGI. Deletions cut 6 bases from V and 6 bases from J, with 14 bases between. The CDR3 DNA sequence: TGTGCCAGCAGGGACCTACAGGGCCCTGAAGCTTTCTTT. As protein: CASRDLQGPEAFF.

This sequence joins TRBV28 and TRBJ1-1; D remains ambiguous. Deletions cut 8 bases from V and 9 bases from J, with 16 bases between. The CDR3 is 12 amino acids. CDR1 and CDR2 (germline): MDHEN, SYDVKM. The CDR3 DNA sequence: TGTGCCAGCGGATTGGTTTCTGGAAAAGCTTTCTTT. Protein sequence: CASGLVSGKAFF.

The chain combines TRBV6-1 with TRBJ2-7, with a weak D call TRBD1 (7 bases). The germline V gene has CDR1 MNHNS and CDR2 SASEGT. Trimming stripped 0 bases from V and 2 bases from J, with 20 bases between. This CDR3 comprises 18 residues. CDR3 DNA sequence: TGTGCCAGCAGTGAAGCACTGCAGGGGGGACCCCGTACCTACGAGCAGTACTTC. It codes for CASSEALQGGPRTYEQYF.

This clone was seen a handful of times. J is TRBJ2-5 and V is TRBV6-6; 10 bases fit TRBD1. CDR3 length: 15 amino acids. Trimming cost V 2 bases and J 3 bases; bases outside gene matches: 3. The germline V gene has CDR1 MNHNY and CDR2 SVGAGI (reference sequence). The CDR3 reads CASSYGGTGEETQYF. Here the CDR3 DNA reads TGTGCCAGCAGTTACGGGGGGACAGGGGAAGAGACCCAGTACTTC.

This clone was picked up one time. This rearrangement joins TRBV13 to TRBJ2-7; 11 nucleotides align to TRBD1. The CDR3 extends over 14 amino acids. V was pared by 4 bases and J by 2 bases, with 1 base of the junction left unmatched. The germline gives CDR1 PRHDT, CDR2 FYEKMQ (reference sequence). The CDR3 reads CASSSDRGPYEQYF. CDR3 DNA sequence: TGTGCCAGCAGCTCGGACAGGGGGCCCTACGAGCAGTACTTC.

J is TRBJ2-2 and V is TRBV18; D gene ambiguous. CDR3 length: 12 amino acids. The germline V gene has CDR1 KGHSH and CDR2 LQKENI. The germline V and J ends were trimmed by 6 bases and 2 bases, with 4 bases remaining between them. CDR3 in amino acids: CASSSNTGELFF. In DNA, the CDR3 is TGTGCCAGCTCTTCTAACACCGGGGAGCTGTTTTTT. The full variable domain, its missing parts supplied by reference TRBV18 and TRBJ2-2, is NAGVMQNPRHLVRRRGQEARLRCSPMKGHSHVYWYRQLPEEGLKFMVYLQKENIIDESGMPKERFSAEFPKEGPSILRIQQVVRGDSAAYFCASSSNTGELFFGEGSRLTVL.